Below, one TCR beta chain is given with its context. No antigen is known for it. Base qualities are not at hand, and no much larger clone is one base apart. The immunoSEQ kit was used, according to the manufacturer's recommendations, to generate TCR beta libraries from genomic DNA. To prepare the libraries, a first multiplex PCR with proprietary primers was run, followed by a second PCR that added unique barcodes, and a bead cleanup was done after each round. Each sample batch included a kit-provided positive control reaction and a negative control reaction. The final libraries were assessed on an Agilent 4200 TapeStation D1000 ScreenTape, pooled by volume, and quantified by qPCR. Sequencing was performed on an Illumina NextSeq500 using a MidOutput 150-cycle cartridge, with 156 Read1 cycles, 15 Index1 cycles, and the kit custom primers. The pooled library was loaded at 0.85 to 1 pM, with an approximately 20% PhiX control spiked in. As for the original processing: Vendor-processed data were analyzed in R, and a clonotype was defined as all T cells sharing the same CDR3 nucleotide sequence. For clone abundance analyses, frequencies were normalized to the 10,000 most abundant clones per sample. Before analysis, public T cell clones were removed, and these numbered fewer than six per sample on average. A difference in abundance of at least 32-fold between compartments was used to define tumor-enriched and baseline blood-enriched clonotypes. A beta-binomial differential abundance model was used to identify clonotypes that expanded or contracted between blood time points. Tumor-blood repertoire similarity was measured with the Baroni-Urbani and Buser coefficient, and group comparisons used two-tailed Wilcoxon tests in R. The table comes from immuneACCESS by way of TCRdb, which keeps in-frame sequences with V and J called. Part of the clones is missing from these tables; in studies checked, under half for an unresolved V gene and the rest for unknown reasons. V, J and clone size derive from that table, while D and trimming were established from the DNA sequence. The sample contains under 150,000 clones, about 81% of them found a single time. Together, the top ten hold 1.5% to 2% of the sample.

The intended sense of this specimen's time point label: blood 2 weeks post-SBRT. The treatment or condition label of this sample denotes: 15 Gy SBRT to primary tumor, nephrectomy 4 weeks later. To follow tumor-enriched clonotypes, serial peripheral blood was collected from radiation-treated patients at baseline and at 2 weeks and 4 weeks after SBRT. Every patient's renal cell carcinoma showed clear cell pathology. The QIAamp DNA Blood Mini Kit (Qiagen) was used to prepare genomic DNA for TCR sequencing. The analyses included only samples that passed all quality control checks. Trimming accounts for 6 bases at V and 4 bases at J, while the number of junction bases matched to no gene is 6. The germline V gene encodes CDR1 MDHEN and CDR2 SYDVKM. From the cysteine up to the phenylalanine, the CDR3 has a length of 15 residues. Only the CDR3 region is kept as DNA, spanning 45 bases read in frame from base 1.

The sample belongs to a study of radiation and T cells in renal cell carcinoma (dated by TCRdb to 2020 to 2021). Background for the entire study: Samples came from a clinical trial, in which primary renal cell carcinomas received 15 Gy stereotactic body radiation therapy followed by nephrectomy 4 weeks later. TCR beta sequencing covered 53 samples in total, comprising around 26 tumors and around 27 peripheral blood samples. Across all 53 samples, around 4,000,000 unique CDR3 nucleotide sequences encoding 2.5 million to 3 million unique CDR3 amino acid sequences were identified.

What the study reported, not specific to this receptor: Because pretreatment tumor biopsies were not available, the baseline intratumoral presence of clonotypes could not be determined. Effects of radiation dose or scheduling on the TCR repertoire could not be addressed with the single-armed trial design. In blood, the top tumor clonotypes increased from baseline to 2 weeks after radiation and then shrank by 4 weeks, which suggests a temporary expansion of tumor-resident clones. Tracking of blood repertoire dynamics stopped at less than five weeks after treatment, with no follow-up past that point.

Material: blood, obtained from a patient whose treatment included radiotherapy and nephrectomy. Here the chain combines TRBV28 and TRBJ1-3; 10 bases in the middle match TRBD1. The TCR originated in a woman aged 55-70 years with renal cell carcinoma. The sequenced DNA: TGTGCCAGCAGAGGAAGGGACAGGGGCGGAAACACCATATATTTT. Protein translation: CASRGRDRGGNTIYF. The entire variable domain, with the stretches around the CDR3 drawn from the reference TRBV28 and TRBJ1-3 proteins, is DVKVTQSSRYLVKRTGEKVFLECVQDMDHENMFWYRQDPGLGLRLIYFSYDVKMKEKGDIPEGYSVSREKKERFSLILESASTNQTSMYLCASRGRDRGGNTIYFGEGSWLTVV.